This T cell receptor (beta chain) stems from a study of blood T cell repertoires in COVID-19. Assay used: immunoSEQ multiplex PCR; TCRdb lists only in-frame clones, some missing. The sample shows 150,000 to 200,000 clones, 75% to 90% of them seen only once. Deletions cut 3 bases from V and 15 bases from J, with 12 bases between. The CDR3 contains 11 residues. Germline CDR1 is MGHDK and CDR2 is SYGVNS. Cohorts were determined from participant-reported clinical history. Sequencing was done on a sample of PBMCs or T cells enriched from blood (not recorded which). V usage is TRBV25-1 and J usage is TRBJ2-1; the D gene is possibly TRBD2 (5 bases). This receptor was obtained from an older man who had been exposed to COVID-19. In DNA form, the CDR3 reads TGTGCCAGCAGTGACTTTGGACTTTTGTTCTTC. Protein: CASSDFGLLFF.